This T cell receptor (beta chain) was found in a study of blood T cell repertoires in COVID-19 (dated by TCRdb to the early 2020s). Study-level background: Samples from collaborators originated in the United States, Italy and Spain and spanned both the acute and convalescent phases of COVID-19. The prospective study material was composed of cDNA or gDNA derived from T cells, B-cell-depleted T cells, or PBMCs. Subjects who had been exposed to COVID-19, were actively infected with it, or had recovered from it provided the deeply sampled blood TCRbeta repertoires that made up the dataset. The repertoires were made available in a free public database intended to serve as a resource for research on the immune response to SARS-CoV-2. Samples came from the ongoing ImmuneRACE study (first 160 participants) plus 1,254 subjects from 6 global collaborators. Nearly every sample came with metadata listing a de-identified subject ID, COVID-19 status, age in years and sex. Where HLA class I and class II types were available, the types were taken from metadata supplied by the sample provider, not from assay-based typing. What the authors observed across the whole study: The amount of clinical and demographic metadata varied by source and participant and was provided uncurated.

The immunoSEQ Assay, a bias-controlled multiplex PCR, was used to amplify TCRbeta CDR3 regions from genomic DNA. The paper's data handling went like this. The number of nucleated cells in each sample was estimated from the amplification of reference gene primers within the assay. To quantify the absolute abundance of each unique TCRbeta CDR3 rearrangement, sequence reads were collapsed and filtered. For each sample, productive Simpson clonality was calculated by taking the square root of Simpson's diversity index across productive rearrangements. What TCRdb holds here is the immuneACCESS table cut down to in-frame rearrangements. Part of the clones is not present; checked against another copy, under half of the missing clones reflect an unresolved V gene, and the others are unexplained. V and J calls and clone size are copied from that table; D and trimming were computed from the DNA. The sample profile shows some 76,000 clones; more than 70% of them were found once. The ten largest clones take up around 13% of the sample.

In Seattle, one collaborating source enrolled patients while the infection was active and tracked those patients longitudinally over the course of disease. The collaborating institutions used their own protocols to collect whole blood in K2EDTA tubes. For TCRbeta analysis, collaborators shipped samples in one of three forms: frozen whole blood, isolated PBMCs, or DNA extracted from either of those sample types. As for this clone: The antigen it binds to is not known. The record has no base qualities; no much larger clone is one base away.

CDR1 and CDR2 were assigned from the germline V gene as SGHRS and YFSETQ. The junction shows trimming of 2 bases on V and 6 bases on J, plus 12 bases between the germline ends. Inclusive of the bounding cysteine and phenylalanine, the CDR3 is 15 residues long. CDR3 DNA only is kept here, 45 bases in frame from base 1. This TCR came from a man between 50 and 59 years old with COVID-19, enrolled during active disease. The sample was peripheral blood. The chain was built from TRBV5-1 and TRBJ1-6; TRBD1 could be the D gene, as 6 bases match. The CDR3 corresponds to CASSFGQNRNSPLHF. The nucleotide sequence reads TGCGCCAGCAGCTTCGGACAGAATCGTAATTCACCCCTCCACTTT. Reference TRBV5-1 and TRBJ1-6 proteins supply the regions before and after the CDR3; the full variable domain is: KAGVTQTPRYLIKTRGQQVTLSCSPISGHRSVSWYQQTPGQGLQFLFEYFSETQRNKGNFPGRFSGRQFSNSRSEMNVSTLELGDSALYLCASSFGQNRNSPLHFGNGTRLTVT.